One sample yielded the 24 T cell receptor beta chains listed below, sequenced in a study of beta chain features in type 1 diabetes. Expressed TCRB transcripts were sequenced because the entire RNA isolate underwent reverse transcription. Sequenced by immunoSEQ multiplex PCR; TCRdb stores in-frame clones only, minus some. The data show roughly 330,000 clones, approximately 11% seen once. The source material was naive CD4+ T cells from blood. These TCRs come from a woman under 40 in good health.

This clone has just a few counts. This chain joins TRBV18 and TRBJ2-7; 7 bases map to TRBD1. CDR1 KGHSH and CDR2 LQKENI come from the germline V gene. The CDR3 runs to 14 residues. Trimming at V came to 2 bases and at J to 6 bases, leaving 7 bases not matched to a gene. For the CDR3, the DNA is TGTGCCAGCTCACCAGGGACAGAGGGGCGCGAGCAGTACTTC. Residues: CASSPGTEGREQYF.

This clone was seen only a few times. Other DNA sequences in the same sample also yield this CDR3. CDR3 amino acids: CASSVDRGETQYF. DNA of the CDR3: TGTGCCAGCAGCGTCGACAGGGGAGAGACCCAGTACTTC. The chain links TRBV9 to TRBJ2-5, with 8 bases matching TRBD1. V lost 2 bases, J lost 4 bases, and 1 base stayed unmatched. CDR1 is SGDLS, CDR2 YYNGEE, per germline. The CDR3 has 13 amino acids.

This clone came up a few times. The chain recombines TRBV30 with TRBJ1-2; D may be TRBD1 (5 bases). The germline V gene encodes CDR1 GTSNPN and CDR2 SVGIG (reference sequence). The CDR3 totals 17 residues. The V and J ends lost 3 bases and 2 bases respectively, with 22 bases between them. In DNA, the CDR3 is TGTGCCTGGAGACCCTTTGGAGGGGCCGTAAAGAACTATGGCTACACCTTC. Translating gives CAWRPFGGAVKNYGYTF.

A few counts support this clone. The rearrangement joins TRBV14 to TRBJ1-1; D perhaps matches TRBD1 (6 bases). The V and J ends lost 5 bases and 2 bases respectively, with 12 bases between them. There are 14 residues in the CDR3. Germline V gives CDR1 SGHDN, CDR2 FVKESK. The CDR3 loop is CASSWTVANTEAFF. The CDR3 coding sequence is TGTGCCAGCAGCTGGACAGTAGCCAACACTGAAGCTTTCTTT. The variable domain in full, with the rest retrieved from reference TRBV14 and TRBJ1-1, is EAGVTQFPSHSVIEKGQTVTLRCDPISGHDNLYWYRRVMGKEIKFLLHFVKESKQDESGMPNNRFLAERTGGTYSTLKVQPAELEDSGVYFCASSWTVANTEAFFGQGTRLTVV.

V gene TRBV5-1 combines with J gene TRBJ2-1; 12 positions agree with TRBD2. J was trimmed by 6 bases and V by 6 bases; bases with no gene match: 7. Germline V gene sequence: CDR1 SGHRS, CDR2 YFSETQ. The CDR3 length is 15 residues. As DNA, the CDR3 is TGCGCCAGCATCCTGACTAGCGGGAGTGCCAATGAGCAGTTCTTC. Translating gives CASILTSGSANEQFF.

V and J are TRBV7-2 and TRBJ2-5; TRBD2 matches at 8 bases. This CDR3 region has 15 residues. Trimming removed 6 bases from V and 2 bases from J; junction bases left unmatched: 8. The germline V gene has CDR1 SGHTA and CDR2 FQGNSA. CDR3 amino acids: CASSLRPSGQETQYF. The CDR3, as DNA: TGTGCCAGCAGTCTGCGGCCTAGCGGGCAAGAGACCCAGTACTTC.

The chain employs TRBV28 and TRBJ2-3; 14 bases fit TRBD2. CDR1 and CDR2 from the germline V gene are MDHEN and SYDVKM. Trimming cost V 6 bases and J 2 bases; bases outside gene matches: 13. The CDR3 runs 19 residues. CDR3 sequence: CASRQTGLAGDGATDTQYF. For the CDR3, the DNA is TGTGCCAGCAGGCAAACGGGACTAGCGGGAGATGGGGCCACAGATACGCAGTATTTT.

The chain uses TRBV9 and TRBJ2-7, with TRBD2 identical over 8 bases. The CDR3 runs 13 residues. V was clipped by 4 bases and J by 3 bases; unmatched bases: 3. Germline CDR1 reads SGDLS; CDR2 reads YYNGEE. The CDR3 DNA reads as TGTGCCAGCAGCCCCGGGGGGGGCTACGAGCAGTACTTC. Translated, it gives CASSPGGGYEQYF.

The chain has TRBV19 and TRBJ1-2, with 8 bases lining up with TRBD1. This CDR3 comprises 15 residues. With 5 bases clipped from V and 6 bases from J, the junction kept 11 bases outside the gene matches. The germline V gene has CDR1 LNHDA and CDR2 SQIVND (reference sequence). The CDR3 reads CASSGTGTSRDGYTF. The CDR3 DNA is TGTGCCAGTAGTGGGACAGGTACTTCAAGGGATGGCTACACCTTC.

The gene calls are TRBV9 and TRBJ2-3; 7 nucleotides match TRBD2. Germline CDR1 is SGDLS and CDR2 is YYNGEE. CDR3 length: 16 residues. J gave up 4 bases and V 0 bases, and 8 bases lay outside the gene matches. The CDR3 region has the DNA TGTGCCAGCAGCGTAGACAGGTCAGGGAGGGCAGATACGCAGTATTTT. The encoded protein is CASSVDRSGRADTQYF.

The chain recombines TRBV7-9 with TRBJ2-7; 9 nucleotides agree with TRBD2. This CDR3 comprises 14 residues. Per the germline V gene, CDR1 is SEHNR and CDR2 is FQNEAQ (reference sequence). Germline trimming cut 8 bases from V and 3 bases from J; bases unmatched to any gene: 8. CDR3: CASGGLAANYEQYF. The DNA for the CDR3 is TGTGCCAGCGGGGGACTAGCAGCTAACTACGAGCAGTACTTC.

The CDR3 DNA sequence: TGTGCCAGCAGCTTAGACAGACAAGAGACCCAGTACTTC. Its protein is CASSLDRQETQYF. The J gene is TRBJ2-5, the V gene TRBV11-2; D unclear. The germline CDR1 and CDR2 sequences are SGHAT and FQNNGV. V shed 0 bases and J shed 2 bases, with 4 bases lying between them. This CDR3 is 13 amino acids long.

As DNA, the CDR3 is TGTGCCAGCAGCTTGAACAGGGGGACCACCCAAGAGACCCAGTACTTC. It translates to CASSLNRGTTQETQYF. The chain joins TRBV13 to TRBJ2-5; TRBD1 agrees at 8 bases. Trimming cost V 3 bases and J 1 base; bases outside gene matches: 7. The germline CDR1 and CDR2 sequences are PRHDT and FYEKMQ (reference sequence). The CDR3 loop spans 16 amino acids.

The chain recombines TRBV15 with TRBJ2-3, with D perhaps matching TRBD2 (5 bases). This CDR3 has 12 amino acids. V was shortened by 6 bases and J by 6 bases, with 10 bases between the two germline ends. Per germline, CDR1 LNHNV and CDR2 YYDKDF (reference sequence). In nucleotides, the CDR3 is TGTGCCACCAGACTGGGAGCGGATACGCAGTATTTT. Encoded protein: CATRLGADTQYF.

The chain couples TRBV18 to TRBJ2-7, with D possibly TRBD1 on 6 matching bases. CDR1 and CDR2 (germline): KGHSH, LQKENI. The CDR3 is made up of 14 amino acids. V was clipped by 2 bases and J by 4 bases, with 12 bases between them. CDR3 bases: TGTGCCAGCTCACCAACGGGACAAAATTACGAGCAGTACTTC. It encodes CASSPTGQNYEQYF.

This clone was counted between two and nine times. This chain links TRBV28 with TRBJ2-1; TRBD2 aligns across 9 bases. This CDR3 spans 15 amino acids. V shed 7 bases and J 6 bases; nucleotides not matched to a gene: 10. Germline CDR1 reads MDHEN; CDR2 reads SYDVKM. The CDR3 sequence is CASTLAGEWGNEQFF. In nucleotides, the CDR3 is TGTGCCAGCACCTTAGCGGGAGAGTGGGGCAATGAGCAGTTCTTC.

The chain couples TRBV29-1 to TRBJ1-2; D is ambiguous. This CDR3 has 12 residues. The germline V gene has CDR1 SQVTM and CDR2 ANQGSEA. Trimming took off 1 base at V and 4 bases at J, with 7 bases between the two ends. The CDR3 loop reads CSVEANGYGYTF. CDR3 nucleotides: TGCAGCGTTGAAGCCAACGGCTATGGCTACACCTTC.

This clone was recorded a few times. The CDR3 protein is CASRAQGYEQYF. The CDR3 DNA is TGTGCCAGCAGAGCACAGGGCTACGAGCAGTACTTC. The chain links TRBV28 to TRBJ2-7, with D perhaps TRBD1 (6 bases). CDR3 size: 12 residues. Between the trimmed V and J ends, which lost 6 bases and 3 bases, there was a span of 9 bases. Germline V gives CDR1 MDHEN, CDR2 SYDVKM.

The rearrangement links TRBV7-3 to TRBJ2-3; 8 nucleotides match TRBD2. The CDR3 runs 15 residues. Trimming at V came to 5 bases and at J to 4 bases, leaving 8 bases not matched to a gene. Germline CDR1 is SGHTA and CDR2 is FQGTGA. CDR3 residues: CASSRGTSLADTQYF. For the CDR3, the DNA is TGTGCCAGCAGCCGGGGGACTAGTTTAGCAGATACGCAGTATTTT.

The sample holds a few counts of this clone. The chain uses TRBV7-6 and TRBJ2-7; 12 bases are a match to TRBD2. The V segment lost 5 bases and the J segment 5 bases; nucleotides outside the gene matches: 4. CDR3 size: 14 residues. CDR1 is SGHVS, CDR2 FNYEAQ, per germline. Here the CDR3 reads CASSTRTSGNEQYF. The CDR3 DNA reads as TGTGCCAGCAGCACCCGGACTAGCGGGAACGAGCAGTACTTC.

This clone was observed a few times. The V and J genes are TRBV25-1 and TRBJ2-1, with D uncertain. V lost 4 bases and J 0 bases, leaving 7 bases between the germline ends. The germline CDR1 and CDR2 sequences are MGHDK and SYGVNS. This CDR3 is built from 14 residues. The CDR3 region is CASSAGSSYNEQFF. The CDR3 DNA follows: TGTGCCAGCAGTGCGGGTTCCTCCTACAATGAGCAGTTCTTC. Complete variable domain (other parts from reference TRBV25-1 and TRBJ2-1): EADIYQTPRYLVIGTGKKITLECSQTMGHDKMYWYQQDPGMELHLIHYSYGVNSTEKGDLSSESTVSRIRTEHFPLTLESARPSHTSQYLCASSAGSSYNEQFFGPGTRLTVL.

This clone was detected a few times. This chain joins TRBV4-3 and TRBJ2-3; no firm D call. V was trimmed by 1 base and J by 0 bases, leaving 5 bases between them. This CDR3 comprises 14 residues. Germline loops: CDR1 LGHNA, CDR2 YSLEER. As DNA, the CDR3 is TGCGCCAGCAGCCAAGCTCCCAGCACAGATACGCAGTATTTT. Amino acids: CASSQAPSTDTQYF.

V is TRBV5-6 and J is TRBJ2-1; 15 nucleotides line up with TRBD2. Germline V gene sequence: CDR1 SGHDT, CDR2 YYEEEE. The CDR3 contains 17 residues. With 2 bases clipped from V and 7 bases from J, the junction kept 7 bases outside the gene matches. The CDR3 DNA is TGTGCCAGCAGCTTAGGACTAGCGGGAGGGCCAGGGAATGAGCAGTTCTTC. It specifies CASSLGLAGGPGNEQFF.

This clone was counted between two and nine times. The J gene is TRBJ2-5, the V gene TRBV18, with 7 nucleotides matching TRBD1. V was pared by 0 bases and J by 6 bases, with 7 bases of the junction left unmatched. The CDR3 is made up of 15 amino acids. The germline V gene encodes CDR1 KGHSH and CDR2 LQKENI. The CDR3 loop is CASSPPGLQGKTQYF. As DNA, the CDR3 is TGTGCCAGCTCACCACCTGGGCTACAGGGGAAGACCCAGTACTTC.